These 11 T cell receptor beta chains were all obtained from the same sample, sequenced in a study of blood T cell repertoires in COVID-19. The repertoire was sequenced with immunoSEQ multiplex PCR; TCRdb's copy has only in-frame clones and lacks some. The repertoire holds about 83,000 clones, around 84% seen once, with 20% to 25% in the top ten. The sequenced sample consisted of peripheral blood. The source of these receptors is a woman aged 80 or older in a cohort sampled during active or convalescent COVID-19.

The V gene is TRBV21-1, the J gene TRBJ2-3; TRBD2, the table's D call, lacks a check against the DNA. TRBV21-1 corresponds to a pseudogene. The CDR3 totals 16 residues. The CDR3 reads CASSKECAGGTDTQYF. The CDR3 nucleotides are TGTGCCAGCAGCAAGGAATGTGCGGGAGGCACAGATACGCAGTATTTT.

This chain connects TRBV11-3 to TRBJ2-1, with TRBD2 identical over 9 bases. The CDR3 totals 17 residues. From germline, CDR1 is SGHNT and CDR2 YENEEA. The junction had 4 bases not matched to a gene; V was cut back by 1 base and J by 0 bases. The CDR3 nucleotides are TGTGCCAGCAGCTTAGTCGGCGGGAGGGCCTCCTACAATGAGCAGTTCTTC. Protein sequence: CASSLVGGRASYNEQFF.

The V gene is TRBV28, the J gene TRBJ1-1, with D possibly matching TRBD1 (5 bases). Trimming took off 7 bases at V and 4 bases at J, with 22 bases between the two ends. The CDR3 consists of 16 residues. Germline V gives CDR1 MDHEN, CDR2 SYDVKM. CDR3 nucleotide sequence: TGTGCCAGCAACCGGATGGGGGGAGGGAGGAGCACTGAAGCTTTCTTT. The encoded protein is CASNRMGGGRSTEAFF.

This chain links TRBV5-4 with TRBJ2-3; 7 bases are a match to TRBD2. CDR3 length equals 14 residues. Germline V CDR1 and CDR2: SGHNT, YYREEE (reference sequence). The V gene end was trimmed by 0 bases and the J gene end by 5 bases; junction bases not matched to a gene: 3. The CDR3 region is CASSLGGGGDTQYF. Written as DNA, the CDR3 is TGTGCCAGCAGCTTGGGGGGGGGAGGAGATACGCAGTATTTT.

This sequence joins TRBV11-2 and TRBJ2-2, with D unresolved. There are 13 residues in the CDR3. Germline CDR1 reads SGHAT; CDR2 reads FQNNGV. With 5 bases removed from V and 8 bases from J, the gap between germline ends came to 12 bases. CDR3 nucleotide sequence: TGTGCCAGCAGCCTGGATCGGGTGGGGGAGCTGTTTTTT. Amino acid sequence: CASSLDRVGELFF. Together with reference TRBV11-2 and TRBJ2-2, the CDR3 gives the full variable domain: EAGVAQSPRYKIIEKRQSVAFWCNPISGHATLYWYQQILGQGPKLLIQFQNNGVVDDSQLPKDRFSAERLKGVDSTLKIQPAKLEDSAVYLCASSLDRVGELFFGEGSRLTVL.

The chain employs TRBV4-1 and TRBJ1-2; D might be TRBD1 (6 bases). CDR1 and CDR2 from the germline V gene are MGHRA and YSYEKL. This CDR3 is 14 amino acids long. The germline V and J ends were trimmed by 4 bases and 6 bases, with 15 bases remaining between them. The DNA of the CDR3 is TGCGCCAGCAGCCCATTCCGGGACAAAGATGGCTACACCTTC. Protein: CASSPFRDKDGYTF.

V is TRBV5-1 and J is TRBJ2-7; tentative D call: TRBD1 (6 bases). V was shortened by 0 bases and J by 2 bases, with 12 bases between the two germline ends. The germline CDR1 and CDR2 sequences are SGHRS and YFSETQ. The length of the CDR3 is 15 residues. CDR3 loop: CASSLAVGGPYEQYF. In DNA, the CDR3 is TGCGCCAGCAGCTTGGCGGTAGGGGGTCCCTACGAGCAGTACTTC.

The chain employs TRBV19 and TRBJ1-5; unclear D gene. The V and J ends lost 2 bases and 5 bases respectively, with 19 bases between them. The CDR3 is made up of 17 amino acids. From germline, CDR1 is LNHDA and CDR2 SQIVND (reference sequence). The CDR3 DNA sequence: TGTGCCAGTAGTATAATTCCCGGGTCGGCAGTGCATCAGCCCCAGCATTTT. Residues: CASSIIPGSAVHQPQHF.

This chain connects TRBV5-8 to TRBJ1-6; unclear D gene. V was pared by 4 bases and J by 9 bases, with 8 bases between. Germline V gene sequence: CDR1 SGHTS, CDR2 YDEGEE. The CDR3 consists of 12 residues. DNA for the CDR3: TGTGCCAGCAGCCTAGTGGGTTCACCCCTCCACTTT. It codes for CASSLVGSPLHF.

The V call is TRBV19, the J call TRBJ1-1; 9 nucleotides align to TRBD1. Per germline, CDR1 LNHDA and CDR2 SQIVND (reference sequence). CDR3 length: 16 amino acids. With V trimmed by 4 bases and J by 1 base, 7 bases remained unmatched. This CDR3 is CASSTRQGGRNTEAFF. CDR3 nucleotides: TGTGCCAGTAGTACGCGACAGGGGGGTCGGAACACTGAAGCTTTCTTT.

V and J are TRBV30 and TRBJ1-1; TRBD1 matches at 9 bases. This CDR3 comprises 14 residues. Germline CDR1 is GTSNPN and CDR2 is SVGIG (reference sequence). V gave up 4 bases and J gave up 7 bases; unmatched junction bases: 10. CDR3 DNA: TGTGCCTGGAATCAAAGGACAGGGGTTGGTGAAGCTTTCTTT. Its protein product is CAWNQRTGVGEAFF.